The rows below give T cell receptor beta chains drawn from one sample of a study of cytomegalovirus exposure and HLA in healthy donors. Sequencing used immunoSEQ multiplex PCR; TCRdb keeps in-frame clones, though not all of them. The sample consists of some 90,000 clones, more than 70% of them appearing once. Sample: PBMCs. These receptors all stem from a man between 40 and 49 years old in good health and CMV-seronegative. The CDR3 runs from the conserved cysteine through the conserved F or W. Each record gives: D gene, clone size, J gene, V gene, CDR3 DNA, CDR3 protein. The D gene is left open where the match is weak. The listing skips clone size in some rows; elsewhere it reads once, few, many or a size class.

NA,NA,TRBJ2-5,TRBV5-4,TGTGCCAGCAGCTTGGTGGGCGGGGAGACCCAGTACTTC,CASSLVGGETQYF
NA,NA,TRBJ1-2,TRBV6-5,TGTGCCAGCAGTCCGGGGGGAGGGCAGAATGGCTACACCTTC,CASSPGGGQNGYTF
NA,once,TRBJ1-1,TRBV6-5,TGTGCCAGCAGTGCCGGGAGCACCGGCACTGAAGCTTTCTTT,CASSAGSTGTEAFF
TRBD1,NA,TRBJ1-6,TRBV18,TGTGCCAGCTCACCACCGCAGGGGGGCTATAATTCACCCCTCCACTTT,CASSPPQGGYNSPLHF
NA,NA,TRBJ1-1,TRBV7-3,TGTGCCAGCAGCTTACGAGCCGGGGGAACTGAAGCTTTCTTT,CASSLRAGGTEAFF
NA,NA,TRBJ2-3,TRBV6-4,TGTGCCAGCGGGGGGTTAATTGGCCGCACAGATACGCAGTATTTT,CASGGLIGRTDTQYF
NA,NA,TRBJ1-1,TRBV4-3,TGCGCCAGCAGCCTCCGGGGTTCGAACACTGAAGCTTTCTTT,CASSLRGSNTEAFF
TRBD1,NA,TRBJ2-7,TRBV27,TGTGCCAGCAGTCCCGGACAGGGGGGTAGGTACGAGCAGTACTTC,CASSPGQGGRYEQYF
NA,NA,TRBJ2-1,TRBV7-2,TGTGCCAGCAGCTTAATCCCGGGGAGCTCCTACAATGAGCAGTTCTTC,CASSLIPGSSYNEQFF
TRBD1,NA,TRBJ2-7,TRBV11-3,TGTGCCAGCAGCTCAGGGGGCCACGAGCAGTACTTC,CASSSGGHEQYF
TRBD2,NA,TRBJ2-1,TRBV4-2,TGTGCCAGCAGCCAAGATTCTAGCGGGGGGTACAATGAGCAGTTCTTC,CASSQDSSGGYNEQFF
TRBD2,NA,TRBJ2-3,TRBV6-6,TGTGCCAGCAGCCGAGCGGGGGGTTCCACAGATACGCAGTATTTT,CASSRAGGSTDTQYF
NA,NA,TRBJ2-7,TRBV7-9,TGTGCCAGCAGCTTAGTAGTGGGTGCAGTAGACTACGAGCAGTACTTC,CASSLVVGAVDYEQYF
NA,few,TRBJ1-5,TRBV27,TGTGCCAGCAGTTTTTCCTCACCTAAGCAGCCCCAGCATTTT,CASSFSSPKQPQHF
NA,NA,TRBJ2-1,TRBV29-1,TGCAGCGTGATAACACAACCCAGGGGAGTGTATGAGCAGTTCTTC,CSVITQPRGVYEQFF
NA,NA,TRBJ2-5,TRBV19,TGTGCCAGTAGTATAAGAAGGGACTTAGAAGAGACCCAGTACTTC,CASSIRRDLEETQYF
NA,NA,TRBJ2-7,TRBV28,TGTGCCAGCAGTTTCCACAGGGCCTACGAGCAGTACTTC,CASSFHRAYEQYF
NA,once,TRBJ1-2,TRBV28,TGTGCCAGCAGTCCCATAACAGGGAATGGCTACACCTTC,CASSPITGNGYTF
NA,NA,TRBJ2-1,TRBV7-9,TGTGCCAGCAGCTTAGGGCAGGGGCCCCATGAGCAGTTCTTC,CASSLGQGPHEQFF
NA,NA,TRBJ1-1,TRBV4-1,TGCGCCAGCAGCCAAGATCAGCCATTCAGGCAGACGAACACTGAAGCTTTCTTT,CASSQDQPFRQTNTEAFF
NA,NA,TRBJ2-7,TRBV19,TGTGCCAGTAGTATCACGACAGGAGAGTCCTACGAGCAGTACTTC,CASSITTGESYEQYF
TRBD2,NA,TRBJ2-1,TRBV30,TGTGCCTGGACCGGGACTAGCGGGGGGGGTAGTGAGCAGTTCTTC,CAWTGTSGGGSEQFF
TRBD2,once,TRBJ2-5,TRBV5-4,TGTGCCAGCAGCTTCAGGGAGGGAGAGACCCAGTACTTC,CASSFREGETQYF
NA,NA,TRBJ1-6,TRBV10-1,TGCGCCAGCATCGCGTACATGGACAGCGCTAATTCACCCCTCCACTTT,CASIAYMDSANSPLHF